This T cell receptor (beta chain) was captured by sequencing in a study of control samples from healthy donors and cancer patients. Using immunoSEQ multiplex PCR, the repertoire was profiled, and TCRdb retains in-frame clones only, with some absent. The sample includes about 89,000 clones, more than 75% of them seen just once. There are 18 residues in the CDR3. This clonotype was obtained from a woman in her thirties or forties in good health. The chain employs TRBV21-1 and TRBJ1-2; the table names TRBD1, a call not compared with the DNA. TRBV21-1 counts as a pseudogene. Sequenced input: blood. The CDR3 DNA sequence: TGTGCCAGCAGCAATCGATATGTTAGGGACAGGGGGTTCTATGGCTACACCTTC. It codes for CASSNRYVRDRGFYGYTF.